This is a list of T cell receptor beta chains from one sample in a study of blood T cell repertoires in COVID-19. Measured with immunoSEQ multiplex PCR; TCRdb has only the in-frame clones, and not every one. The sample lists under 150,000 clones; under 85% were seen once. The sample was peripheral blood. The receptor set was obtained from a woman of 80 years or more in a cohort sampled during active or convalescent COVID-19. Each CDR3 is given with its conserved first and last residue. The order of the fields is D gene, clone size, J gene, V gene, CDR3 DNA, CDR3 protein. D genes are given only for firm matches. Expanded clones get a size class; other rows say once, few or many, or leave the size out.

NA,NA,TRBJ2-7,TRBV7-6,TGTGCCAGCAGCTTATCGTTTTCGGTCGACGAGCAGTACTTC,CASSLSFSVDEQYF
TRBD1,NA,TRBJ1-2,TRBV7-9,TGTGCCAGCAGCTTCGGGACAGGGCCTAACTATGGCTACACCTTC,CASSFGTGPNYGYTF
TRBD1,NA,TRBJ2-2,TRBV5-5,TGTGCCAGCAGCCTAGGGACAGGGGGCCTCACCGGGGAGCTGTTTTTT,CASSLGTGGLTGELFF
TRBD2,NA,TRBJ2-2,TRBV5-5,TGTGCCAGCAGCGTTTTGCTAGCGGGGAGAAACACCGGGGAGCTGTTTTTT,CASSVLLAGRNTGELFF
NA,NA,TRBJ2-5,TRBV4-1,TGCGCCAGCAGCCAAGATGCGACGGGTGCAACGACCCAGTACTTC,CASSQDATGATTQYF
NA,NA,TRBJ1-3,TRBV6-5,TGTGCCAGCAGTCGGAACAGGGTTGAGGACACCATATATTTT,CASSRNRVEDTIYF
TRBD1,NA,TRBJ2-2,TRBV5-1,TGCGCCAGCAGCTTTGGGGACAGGGAGGCCGGGGAGCTGTTTTTT,CASSFGDREAGELFF
NA,few,TRBJ2-5,TRBV29-1,TGCAGCGTTGGAGAATGGGGAGTAGAGGTGACCCAGTACTTC,CSVGEWGVEVTQYF
NA,few,TRBJ2-1,TRBV11-2,TGTGCCAGCAGCTTAGACAGGGCTTCCTACAATGAGCAGTTCTTC,CASSLDRASYNEQFF
TRBD1,NA,TRBJ2-3,TRBV5-1,TGCGCCAGCAGCTTGGGGACAGGGGCAGGTACGCAGTATTTT,CASSLGTGAGTQYF
TRBD1,NA,TRBJ2-7,TRBV29-1,TGCAGCGTTGAGGGGACAGGGGGGGACGAGCAGTACTTC,CSVEGTGGDEQYF
NA,NA,TRBJ2-3,TRBV7-2,TGTGCCAGCAGCTCGACCTCGACTAGCACAGATACGCAGTATTTT,CASSSTSTSTDTQYF
NA,NA,TRBJ1-6,TRBV7-9,TGTGCCAGCAGCCCCGGAAATCCCAGGGATTCACCCCTCCACTTT,CASSPGNPRDSPLHF
TRBD2,NA,TRBJ2-1,TRBV7-2,TGTGCCAGCAGCTCCCAGCCACGGGGGGGTGGAAATGAGCAGTTCTTC,CASSSQPRGGGNEQFF
TRBD1,NA,TRBJ2-2,TRBV5-1,TGCGCCAGCAGCTTCCTGACAGGGACGAACACCGGGGAGCTGTTTTTT,CASSFLTGTNTGELFF
NA,NA,TRBJ1-2,TRBV24-1,TGTGCCACCAGTGATACGCGGGGACTGGGTGGCTACACCTTC,CATSDTRGLGGYTF
NA,NA,TRBJ1-1,TRBV7-9,TGTGCCAGCAGCTTAGAGTCGGTCTCTGAAGCTTTCTTT,CASSLESVSEAFF
TRBD2,NA,TRBJ2-5,TRBV29-1,TGCAGCGTTCCCGGGACTAGCGGGGCCTATTTCAGAGAGACCCAGTACTTC,CSVPGTSGAYFRETQYF
TRBD2,NA,TRBJ2-1,TRBV4-2,TGTGCCAGCAGCCAGAGTCTAGCGGGGGGAGCCGGGCGCGAGCAGTTCTTC,CASSQSLAGGAGREQFF
NA,NA,TRBJ1-2,TRBV7-2,TGTGCCAGCAGCTTACAGGGGCCGGCTAACTATGGCTACACCTTC,CASSLQGPANYGYTF
NA,once,TRBJ1-2,TRBV6-2/TRBV6-3,TGTGCCAGCAGTACCTCGTGGAGCTATGGCTACACCTTC,CASSTSWSYGYTF
NA,NA,TRBJ2-5,TRBV19,TGTGCCAGTAGTCGACTAGATGAGACCCAGTACTTC,CASSRLDETQYF
TRBD2,NA,TRBJ2-1,TRBV19,TGTGCCAGTACCTACTCCTCCTATAGCGGGAGGGCCTCGGATGAGCAGTTCTTC,CASTYSSYSGRASDEQFF
TRBD1,NA,TRBJ1-2,TRBV24-1,TGTGCCACCTGGGACAGGGGGTATGGCTACACCTTC,CATWDRGYGYTF
NA,few,TRBJ2-5,TRBV3-1/TRBV3-2,TGTGCCAGCAGCCACAGCCAAGAGACCCAGTACTTC,CASSHSQETQYF
NA,NA,TRBJ1-2,TRBV29-1,TGCAGCGTTGACGGGGTTAGGTCCGGACTGACTAACTATGGCTACACCTTC,CSVDGVRSGLTNYGYTF
NA,NA,TRBJ1-1,TRBV7-9,TGTGCCAGCAGCCCCGGACAGAACACTGAAGCTTTCTTT,CASSPGQNTEAFF
TRBD2,NA,TRBJ2-3,TRBV7-3,TGTGCCAGCAGCTTAAATGGTGCTAGCGGGGGCACAGATACGCAGTATTTT,CASSLNGASGGTDTQYF
NA,NA,TRBJ1-5,TRBV28,TGTGCCAGCAGTTTAATGGAGAATAGCAATCAGCCCCAGCATTTT,CASSLMENSNQPQHF